The 13 T cell receptor beta chains below come from one sample, sequenced in a study of blood T cell repertoires in COVID-19 (dated by TCRdb to about 2020). The library was made by the immunoSEQ multiplex PCR assay. TCRdb re-hosts the immuneACCESS table, in-frame sequences only. Its copies lack some clones; in the studies checked, an unresolved V gene accounts for under half of them, and the cause for the rest is not known. The sample records 320,000 or so clones, 85% of which are singletons. The ten largest clones add up to over 1.5% of the sample. The sample consisted of PBMCs or T cells enriched from blood (not recorded which). These receptors all come from a woman aged 30 to 39 who had been exposed to COVID-19.

V usage is TRBV15 and J usage is TRBJ1-2; TRBD1 is a possible D gene (5 bases). From germline, CDR1 is LNHNV and CDR2 YYDKDF (reference sequence). V was shortened by 5 bases and J by 4 bases, with 14 bases between the two germline ends. The CDR3 has 14 amino acids. DNA for the CDR3: TGTGCCACCAGCCGCCGACGGGACTCCTATGGCTACACCTTC. Amino acids: CATSRRRDSYGYTF. Supplemented by reference TRBV15 and TRBJ1-2, the full variable domain reads DAMVIQNPRYQVTQFGKPVTLSCSQTLNHNVMYWYQQKSSQAPKLLFHYYDKDFNNEADTPDNFQSRRPNTSFCFLDIRSPGLGDTAMYLCATSRRRDSYGYTFGSGTRLTVV.

This rearrangement joins TRBV19 to TRBJ1-5; possible D gene TRBD1, 5 bases. CDR1 is LNHDA, CDR2 SQIVND, per germline (reference sequence). Trimming shortened V by 3 bases and J by 7 bases, and 13 bases separated the two germline ends. The CDR3 length is 14 residues. The CDR3 loop is CASSISGRAQPQHF. Here the CDR3 DNA reads TGTGCCAGTAGTATCTCTGGCAGGGCGCAGCCCCAGCATTTT.

The chain uses TRBV7-2 and TRBJ2-5; 11 bases are a match to TRBD2. V was clipped by 5 bases and J by 3 bases; unmatched bases: 5. Germline CDR1 and CDR2: SGHTA and FQGNSA. This CDR3 has 15 amino acids. CDR3 loop: CASSGTGLAEETQYF. In DNA, the CDR3 is TGTGCCAGCAGCGGAACGGGACTAGCGGAAGAGACCCAGTACTTC.

This clone was seen once. The genes are TRBV19 and TRBJ2-5; tentative D call: TRBD2 (5 bases). The V gene lost 6 bases and the J gene lost 0 bases, with 11 bases spanning the gap. From germline, CDR1 is LNHDA and CDR2 SQIVND (reference sequence). CDR3 length: 14 residues. In DNA, the CDR3 is TGTGCCAGTAGCGTTTCGGGGTACCAAGAGACCCAGTACTTC. Translated: CASSVSGYQETQYF.

The rearrangement links TRBV2 to TRBJ2-7; 8 nucleotides align to TRBD1. CDR1 and CDR2 (germline): SNHLY, FYNNEI. CDR3 length: 17 residues. With V trimmed by 7 bases and J by 4 bases, 18 bases remained unmatched. CDR3 amino acids: CASMGDPSGQGGYEQYF. For the CDR3, the DNA is TGTGCCAGCATGGGGGATCCCAGCGGACAGGGTGGGTACGAGCAGTACTTC.

The CDR3 is CASSSGQGISEKLFF. CDR3 nucleotide sequence: TGTGCCAGCAGTTCCGGACAGGGTATTTCCGAAAAACTGTTTTTT. The chain uses TRBV28 and TRBJ1-4; 8 bases are a match to TRBD1. Trimming at V came to 4 bases and at J to 8 bases, leaving 9 bases not matched to a gene. The CDR3 has 15 residues. Looked up from germline, CDR1 is MDHEN and CDR2 is SYDVKM.

The chain has TRBV4-2 and TRBJ2-1, with TRBD2 matching 8 bases. Germline CDR1 and CDR2: LGHNA and YNFKEQ. Losses at the gene ends were 4 bases for V and 4 bases for J; bases not matched to a gene: 9. The CDR3 is made up of 16 amino acids. In DNA, the CDR3 is TGTGCCAGCAGCCCGACTCCTACTAGCGGATACAATGAGCAGTTCTTC. As protein: CASSPTPTSGYNEQFF.

V gene TRBV21-1 combines with J gene TRBJ2-7; the table's D gene call, TRBD2, was not cross checked with the DNA. TRBV21-1 is annotated as a pseudogene. The CDR3 is made up of 13 amino acids. The CDR3 DNA is TGTGCCAGCAGCAAAATCGGGACCTACGAGCAGTACTTC. Its protein product is CASSKIGTYEQYF.

The CDR3 DNA is TGTGCCAGCAGTTTGTACCCTAGTCGCACCGGGGAGCTGTTTTTT. Residues: CASSLYPSRTGELFF. The V and J genes are TRBV27 and TRBJ2-2; D ambiguous. V was shortened by 3 bases and J by 4 bases, with 12 bases between the two germline ends. This CDR3 region has 15 residues. Germline lookup yields CDR1 MNHEY and CDR2 SMNVEV (reference sequence).

The gene calls are TRBV3-1 (or the pseudogene TRBV3-2) and TRBJ2-7, with TRBD1 matching over 9 bases. The V gene end was trimmed by 4 bases and the J gene end by 2 bases; junction bases not matched to a gene: 6. The germline V gene encodes CDR1 LGHDT and CDR2 YNNKEL (reference sequence). The CDR3 covers 15 residues. The CDR3 reads CASSRGGQGTYEQYF. The CDR3 DNA reads TGTGCCAGCAGCCGGGGGGGACAGGGAACCTACGAGCAGTACTTC.

The sample holds one count of this clone. The V gene is TRBV19, the J gene TRBJ2-7, with 7 bases lining up with TRBD2. Germline V gene data show CDR1 as LNHDA and CDR2 as SQIVND (reference sequence). Trimming at V came to 1 base and at J to 2 bases, leaving 5 bases not matched to a gene. The CDR3 covers 15 residues. The CDR3: CASSIGTSDAYEQYF. The CDR3 DNA sequence: TGTGCCAGTAGTATAGGGACTAGTGATGCCTACGAGCAGTACTTC.

The chain employs TRBV7-2 and TRBJ2-1, with 7 positions matching TRBD1. The CDR3 totals 15 residues. CDR1 and CDR2 from the germline V gene are SGHTA and FQGNSA. V lost 2 bases to trimming and J lost 4 bases; unmatched junction nucleotides: 5. The CDR3: CASSLMGDSYNEQFF. CDR3 DNA: TGTGCCAGCAGCTTAATGGGGGACAGTTACAATGAGCAGTTCTTC. Using reference TRBV7-2 and TRBJ2-1 for the parts outside the CDR3, the full variable domain is GAGVSQSPSNKVTEKGKDVELRCDPISGHTALYWYRQSLGQGLEFLIYFQGNSAPDKSGLPSDRFSAERTGGSVSTLTIQRTQQEDSAVYLCASSLMGDSYNEQFFGPGTRLTVL.

J is TRBJ2-7 and V is TRBV10-3; unclear D gene. V gave up 8 bases and J gave up 2 bases, with 10 bases separating them. Germline CDR1 and CDR2: ENHRY and SYGVKD. The CDR3 covers 12 residues. CDR3 region: CAIGGQAYEQYF. The CDR3 nucleotides read TGTGCCATCGGTGGGCAGGCCTACGAGCAGTACTTC.